This T cell receptor (beta chain) was captured by sequencing in a study of shared clonotypes between healthy human individuals. This CDR3 has 16 residues. The V and J ends lost 6 bases and 0 bases, in that order; junction bases with no gene match: 10. The germline V gene encodes CDR1 MDHEN and CDR2 SYDVKM. Profiling relied on immunoSEQ multiplex PCR, and the TCRdb table lists in-frame clones only, not all of them. The sample records about 1.1 million clones, 75% to 80% being singletons. Specimen: memory CD4+ T cells from PBMCs. The subset: CD45RA-negative fraction. The chain uses TRBV28 and TRBJ1-1, with 7 bases identical to TRBD1. This receptor was identified in a man aged 18 to 35 in good health. Some clones in this sample may be carry-over from other donors' samples. This CDR3 reads CASRPQRGQMNTEAFF. CDR3 sequence (DNA): TGTGCCAGCAGGCCCCAGAGGGGACAGATGAACACTGAAGCTTTCTTT. Combining the CDR3 with reference TRBV28 and TRBJ1-1 gives the whole variable domain DVKVTQSSRYLVKRTGEKVFLECVQDMDHENMFWYRQDPGLGLRLIYFSYDVKMKEKGDIPEGYSVSREKKERFSLILESASTNQTSMYLCASRPQRGQMNTEAFFGQGTRLTVV.